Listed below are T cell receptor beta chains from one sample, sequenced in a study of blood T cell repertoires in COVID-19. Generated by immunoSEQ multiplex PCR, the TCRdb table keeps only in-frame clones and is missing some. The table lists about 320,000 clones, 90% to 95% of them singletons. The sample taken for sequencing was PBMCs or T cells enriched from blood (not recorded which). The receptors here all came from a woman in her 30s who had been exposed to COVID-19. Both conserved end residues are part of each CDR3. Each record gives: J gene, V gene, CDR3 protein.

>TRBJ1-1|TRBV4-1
CASSFRGQLNTEAFF
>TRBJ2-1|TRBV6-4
CASKNNSYNEQFF
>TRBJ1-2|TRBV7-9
CASSPSGGGYTF
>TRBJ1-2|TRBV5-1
CASSPGQDLGYGYTF
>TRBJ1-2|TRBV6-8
CASSFLPRAGLDGYTF
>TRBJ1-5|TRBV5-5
CASSRLWTGGGNQPQHF
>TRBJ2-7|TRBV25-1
CASSEPDRAAYEQYF
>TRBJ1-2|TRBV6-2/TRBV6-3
CASSYPRWRGPFGYTF
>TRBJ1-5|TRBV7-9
CASSLGRGAGGSNQPQHF
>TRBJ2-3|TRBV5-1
CASSLGGPGQLTDTQYF
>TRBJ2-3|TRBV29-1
CSVDSFITDTQYF
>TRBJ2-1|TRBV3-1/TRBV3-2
CASSRIGTSGGKFSYNEQFF
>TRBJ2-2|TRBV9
CASSITSGSTGELFF
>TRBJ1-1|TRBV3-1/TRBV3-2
CASSQDRGASAFF
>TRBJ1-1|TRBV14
CASSGQGYTEAFF
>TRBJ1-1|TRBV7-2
CASSLKGDTEAFF
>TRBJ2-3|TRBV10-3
CAISSRAEADTQYF
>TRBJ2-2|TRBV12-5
CASGLALFGLGGSGELFF
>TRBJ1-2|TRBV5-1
CASSFGDRVYGYTF
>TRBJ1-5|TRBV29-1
CSVETGGIDQPQHF
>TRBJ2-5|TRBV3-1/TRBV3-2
CASSQPGQSEETQYF
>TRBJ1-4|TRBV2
CASKNRGENEKLFF
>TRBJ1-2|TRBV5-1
CASSLVEERGYGYTF
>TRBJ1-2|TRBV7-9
CASSGSGQGLSGYTF
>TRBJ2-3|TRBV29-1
CSVEGLAGATDTQYF
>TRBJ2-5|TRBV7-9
CASSLRGGVEETQYF
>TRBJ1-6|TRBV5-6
CASSFVGNSPLHF
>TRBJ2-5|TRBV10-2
CASRLQETQYF
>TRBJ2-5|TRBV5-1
CASSLVRASGGAGETQYF
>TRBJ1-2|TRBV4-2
CASSKAGGEDYGYTF
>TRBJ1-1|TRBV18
CASSAQGNTEAFF
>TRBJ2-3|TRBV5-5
CASSLAAGADTQYF
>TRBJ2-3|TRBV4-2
CASSQDLLAADTQYF
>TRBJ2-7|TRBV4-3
CASSPATGQVYEQYF
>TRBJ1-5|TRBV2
CASSLTGQQPQHF
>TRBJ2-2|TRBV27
CASSRRTGGDRELFF
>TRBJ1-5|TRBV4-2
CASSLEPGGDQPQHF